Below are 9 T cell receptor beta chains sequenced from a single sample in a study of blood T cell repertoires in COVID-19 (dated by TCRdb to 2018 to 2020). The method was the immunoSEQ multiplex PCR assay. In TCRdb, the immuneACCESS table is reduced to in-frame sequences with V and J assigned. These tables do not hold every clone; where another copy was compared, an unresolved V gene accounts for under half, and the others remain unexplained. The sample records about 160,000 clones, more than 75% of which are singletons. Of the sample, approximately 6% is held by the ten largest clones. The sample comprised PBMCs or T cells enriched from blood (not recorded which). The origin of the receptors is a man aged 40-49 years who had recovered from COVID-19.

This chain connects TRBV19 to TRBJ1-6, with 11 bases matching TRBD1. The V segment lost 5 bases and the J segment 6 bases; nucleotides outside the gene matches: 9. Germline V gene sequence: CDR1 LNHDA, CDR2 SQIVND (reference sequence). This CDR3 comprises 17 residues. The CDR3 here is CASSGSDRGLGNSPLHF. DNA for the CDR3: TGTGCCAGTAGTGGTTCGGACAGGGGGCTAGGTAATTCACCCCTCCACTTT.

In this sample, this clone turned up many times. The rearrangement joins TRBV9 to TRBJ2-5; 14 positions match TRBD2. Trimming took 1 base from V and 8 from J; bases not matched to a gene: 10. The CDR3 sequence is 17 residues long. Germline lookup yields CDR1 SGDLS and CDR2 YYNGEE. For the CDR3, the DNA is TGTGCCAGCAGCGTATCCCCTAAGACTAGCGGGGGGGCCACCCAGTACTTC. The encoded protein is CASSVSPKTSGGATQYF.

The rearrangement uses TRBV5-1 and TRBJ2-3; 8 nucleotides match TRBD1. Germline lookup yields CDR1 SGHRS and CDR2 YFSETQ. This CDR3 has 15 residues. The trim removed 4 bases at V and 2 bases at J, leaving 6 bases unmatched. The CDR3 spells CASSTRTGNTDTQYF. CDR3 in DNA: TGCGCCAGCAGCACCAGGACAGGGAACACAGATACGCAGTATTTT.

This chain joins TRBV19 and TRBJ1-5; D gene uncertain. The CDR3 runs 13 residues. Germline CDR1 reads LNHDA; CDR2 reads SQIVND (reference sequence). V was clipped by 7 bases and J by 7 bases, with 14 bases between them. CDR3 sequence reads: CASTPSATQPQHF. Here the CDR3 DNA reads TGTGCCAGTACCCCAAGCGCGACGCAGCCCCAGCATTTT.

V usage is TRBV30 and J usage is TRBJ1-3; D gene unclear. From germline, CDR1 is GTSNPN and CDR2 SVGIG (reference sequence). The CDR3 consists of 12 residues. Trimming took off 3 bases at V and 2 bases at J, with 5 bases between the two ends. CDR3 sequence reads: CAWRRTGNTIYF. The CDR3 DNA follows: TGTGCCTGGAGGAGGACTGGAAACACCATATATTTT. The complete variable domain, with remaining parts taken from reference TRBV30 and TRBJ1-3, reads SQTIHQWPATLVQPVGSPLSLECTVEGTSNPNLYWYRQAAGRGLQLLFYSVGIGQISSEVPQNLSASRPQDRQFILSSKKLLLSDSGFYLCAWRRTGNTIYFGEGSWLTVV.

This sequence joins TRBV10-3 and TRBJ1-4; D not certain. Germline V gene sequence: CDR1 ENHRY, CDR2 SYGVKD. Trimming removed 11 bases from V and 3 bases from J, with 13 bases in between. The CDR3 totals 13 residues. The CDR3 reads CASEVRANEKLFF. In DNA form, the CDR3 reads TGTGCCTCAGAGGTGAGGGCTAATGAAAAACTGTTTTTT.

This clone has a handful of counts. This chain joins TRBV30 and TRBJ2-1; 7 positions agree with TRBD1. V lost 2 bases, J lost 0 bases, and 7 bases stayed unmatched. The CDR3 is 16 residues long. Germline CDR1 is GTSNPN and CDR2 is SVGIG (reference sequence). CDR3: CAWSRGPKSSYNEQFF. The CDR3 DNA follows: TGTGCCTGGAGTAGGGGGCCGAAAAGCTCCTACAATGAGCAGTTCTTC.

V gene TRBV29-1 combines with J gene TRBJ1-3, with a possible D match to TRBD1 (5 bases). The CDR3 loop spans 15 amino acids. Trimming pared 1 base from V and 0 bases from J, leaving 10 bases between. Per germline, CDR1 SQVTM and CDR2 ANQGSEA. The DNA for the CDR3 is TGCAGCGTTGAAGGGGGCGGCTTCTCTGGAAACACCATATATTTT. This encodes CSVEGGGFSGNTIYF.

The CDR3 nucleotides read TGTGCCAGCAGCACCCTGGCAGGGGAGGGCTCTGGGGCCAACGTCCTGACTTTC. This encodes CASSTLAGEGSGANVLTF. This chain uses TRBV5-4 with TRBJ2-6; tentatively, D is TRBD2 (7 bases). There are 18 residues in the CDR3. Germline V gene lookup returns CDR1 SGHNT and CDR2 YYREEE (reference sequence). The V end lost 4 bases, the J end lost 0 bases, and 17 bases lay between the germline ends.